A single sample gave rise to the 22 T cell receptor beta chains below, sequenced in a study of blood T cell repertoires in COVID-19. Assay used: immunoSEQ multiplex PCR; TCRdb lists only in-frame clones, some missing. The sample lists about 42,000 clones, around 88% occurring once. The sample taken for sequencing was peripheral blood. These receptors were obtained from a human donor in a cohort sampled during active COVID-19.

The genes are TRBV5-1 and TRBJ1-2; 8 positions match TRBD1. Germline values: CDR1 SGHRS, CDR2 YFSETQ. The CDR3 loop spans 14 amino acids. The junction had 7 bases not matched to a gene; V was cut back by 1 base and J by 8 bases. In DNA, the CDR3 is TGCGCCAGCAGCTTGATAGGACAGGGTAACGGCTACACCTTC. It translates to CASSLIGQGNGYTF.

V and J are TRBV7-2 and TRBJ1-1; TRBD1 aligns across 8 bases. The junction had 5 bases not matched to a gene; V was cut back by 5 bases and J by 3 bases. Looked up from germline, CDR1 is SGHTA and CDR2 is FQGNSA. This CDR3 contains 14 residues. The CDR3 is CASSHGQGDTEAFF. Here the CDR3 DNA reads TGTGCCAGCAGCCATGGACAGGGCGACACTGAAGCTTTCTTT. Variable domain in full (rest from reference TRBV7-2 and TRBJ1-1): GAGVSQSPSNKVTEKGKDVELRCDPISGHTALYWYRQSLGQGLEFLIYFQGNSAPDKSGLPSDRFSAERTGGSVSTLTIQRTQQEDSAVYLCASSHGQGDTEAFFGQGTRLTVV.

This rearrangement joins TRBV7-2 to TRBJ1-2; TRBD1 matches 9 bases. Per germline, CDR1 SGHTA and CDR2 FQGNSA. The CDR3 loop spans 12 amino acids. V lost 5 bases and J lost 8; bases outside the gene matches: 3. The CDR3 spells CASSRTGEGYTF. In DNA form, the CDR3 reads TGTGCCAGCAGCAGGACAGGGGAGGGCTACACCTTC.

Comments on this clone: The same CDR3 also results from other DNA sequences found in this sample. The V call is TRBV5-1, the J call TRBJ1-4; D not resolved. The CDR3 contains 14 residues. The ends were cut back, 0 bases at V and 0 bases at J, with 3 bases in the middle. Per germline, CDR1 SGHRS and CDR2 YFSETQ. In nucleotides, the CDR3 is TGCGCCAGCAGCTTGGGAGCAACTAATGAAAAACTGTTTTTT. It codes for CASSLGATNEKLFF.

This chain uses TRBV30 with TRBJ1-1; TRBD1 is a possible D gene (6 bases). This CDR3 has 13 amino acids. The germline V gene encodes CDR1 GTSNPN and CDR2 SVGIG (reference sequence). V was trimmed by 0 bases and J by 5 bases, leaving 10 bases between them. The CDR3 is CAWSVDSETEAFF. In DNA form, the CDR3 reads TGTGCCTGGAGTGTGGACAGTGAGACTGAAGCTTTCTTT.

The rearrangement links TRBV19 to TRBJ2-7; 10 bases are a match to TRBD2. The CDR3 sequence is 16 residues long. The ends lost 4 bases at V and 3 bases at J; junction bases unmatched: 9. Germline V CDR1 and CDR2: LNHDA, SQIVND (reference sequence). CDR3 amino acids: CASSRASGGLHYEQYF. CDR3 coding DNA: TGTGCCAGTAGTAGGGCTAGCGGGGGCCTCCACTACGAGCAGTACTTC. Based on the CDR3 plus reference TRBV19 and TRBJ2-7, the full variable domain is DGGITQSPKYLFRKEGQNVTLSCEQNLNHDAMYWYRQDPGQGLRLIYYSQIVNDFQKGDIAEGYSVSREKKESFPLTVTSAQKNPTAFYLCASSRASGGLHYEQYFGPGTRLTVT.

This chain connects TRBV5-4 to TRBJ1-1; 7 positions match TRBD1. J was trimmed by 8 bases and V by 5 bases; bases with no gene match: 6. This CDR3 spans 12 amino acids. Per the germline V gene, CDR1 is SGHNT and CDR2 is YYREEE (reference sequence). In DNA form, the CDR3 reads TGTGCCAGCAGTTACCGGGACAGAGAAGCTTTCTTT. Its protein product is CASSYRDREAFF. Full variable domain (missing parts from reference TRBV5-4 and TRBJ1-1): ETGVTQSPTHLIKTRGQQVTLRCSSQSGHNTVSWYQQALGQGPQFIFQYYREEENGRGNFPPRFSGLQFPNYSSELNVNALELDDSALYLCASSYRDREAFFGQGTRLTVV.

This clone rates as medium-sized. The rearrangement joins TRBV6-5 to TRBJ1-5, with 9 bases identical to TRBD1. The length of the CDR3 is 13 residues. After removal of 6 bases from V and 7 bases from J, the junction contained 4 bases not matched to a gene. Germline-derived CDR1 and CDR2 are MNHEY and SVGAGI. Here the CDR3 DNA reads TGTGCCAGCAGAACAGGGGGCGGCCAGCCCCAGCATTTT. This sequence encodes CASRTGGGQPQHF.

The chain employs TRBV18 and TRBJ2-1; TRBD2 matches at 12 bases. Germline CDR1 is KGHSH and CDR2 is LQKENI. V dropped 3 bases and J dropped 7; count of bases not matched to a gene: 7. The CDR3 covers 16 residues. CDR3 DNA: TGTGCCAGCTCACCGAGACTAGCGGGAGATGAAAATGAGCAGTTCTTC. Translated, it gives CASSPRLAGDENEQFF.

The chain recombines TRBV27 with TRBJ2-1; 10 nucleotides match TRBD2. The germline CDR1 and CDR2 sequences are MNHEY and SMNVEV (reference sequence). The V segment lost 6 bases and the J segment 5 bases; nucleotides outside the gene matches: 4. This CDR3 has 14 residues. CDR3 bases: TGTGCCAGCAGAGCGGGGGGGCCCAACAATGAGCAGTTCTTC. Translating gives CASRAGGPNNEQFF.

This clone occurred a few times. The chain couples TRBV7-9 to TRBJ1-1; TRBD1 might be the D (6 bases). Trimming took off 10 bases at V and 1 base at J, with 19 bases between the two ends. This CDR3 spans 15 amino acids. CDR1 SEHNR and CDR2 FQNEAQ come from the germline V gene (reference sequence). CDR3 sequence: CATRVGGRPNTEAFF. The DNA for the CDR3 is TGTGCCACCCGGGTCGGGGGGCGTCCGAACACTGAAGCTTTCTTT.

The J gene is TRBJ2-7, the V gene TRBV5-1; the match to TRBD2 covers 9 bases. Unmatched junction bases numbered 5, after V lost 4 bases and J lost 3 bases. Germline V gene sequence: CDR1 SGHRS, CDR2 YFSETQ. There are 14 residues in the CDR3. CDR3 residues: CASSPGLASYEQYF. Written as DNA, the CDR3 is TGCGCCAGCAGCCCGGGACTAGCAAGCTACGAGCAGTACTTC.

This chain links TRBV2 with TRBJ1-1; D may be TRBD1 (5 bases). The CDR3 totals 13 residues. V lost 6 bases to trimming and J lost 0 bases, with 8 bases between them. Germline CDR1 is SNHLY and CDR2 is FYNNEI. CDR3 coding DNA: TGTGCCAGCAGGACAGAGATGAACACTGAAGCTTTCTTT. This codes for CASRTEMNTEAFF.

The chain combines TRBV5-1 with TRBJ1-4, with a tentative D call TRBD1 (5 bases). The CDR3 is made up of 14 amino acids. CDR1 is SGHRS, CDR2 YFSETQ, per germline. The V gene lost 0 bases and the J gene lost 4 bases, with 7 bases spanning the gap. The CDR3 DNA follows: TGCGCCAGCAGCTTGGCCGGGGGTAATGAAAAACTGTTTTTT. Its translation: CASSLAGGNEKLFF.

This sequence joins TRBV27 and TRBJ1-3; 7 bases fit TRBD1. After removal of 3 bases from V and 0 bases from J, the junction contained 2 bases not matched to a gene. The CDR3 loop spans 15 amino acids. Looked up from germline, CDR1 is MNHEY and CDR2 is SMNVEV (reference sequence). The CDR3 DNA follows: TGTGCCAGCAGTTTGGACAGGAGCTCTGGAAACACCATATATTTT. Translation: CASSLDRSSGNTIYF.

The rearrangement links TRBV7-2 to TRBJ1-2; D might be TRBD1 (6 bases). CDR1 is SGHTA and CDR2 is FQGNSA in the germline V gene. This CDR3 comprises 15 residues. V lost 3 bases to trimming and J lost 4 bases, with 15 bases between them. In DNA, the CDR3 is TGTGCCAGCAGCTTTAGCGGGGGGCGCAGCTATGGCTACACCTTC. Translated, it gives CASSFSGGRSYGYTF.

This rearrangement joins TRBV20-1 to TRBJ2-7; D is undetermined. V lost 7 bases and J 4 bases, leaving 11 bases between the germline ends. The CDR3 totals 11 residues. Germline lookup yields CDR1 DFQATT and CDR2 SNEGSKA (reference sequence). The chain's CDR3 is CSDLRVYEQYF. CDR3 sequence (DNA): TGCAGTGATCTAAGAGTTTACGAGCAGTACTTC.

This chain links TRBV10-3 with TRBJ2-7; 7 nucleotides agree with TRBD1. V dropped 2 bases and J dropped 0; count of bases not matched to a gene: 4. Germline assignment: CDR1 ENHRY and CDR2 SYGVKD. This CDR3 comprises 15 residues. The CDR3 nucleotides are TGTGCCATCAGTGAGCCGGGACAGAACTCCTACGAGCAGTACTTC. As protein: CAISEPGQNSYEQYF.

This clone was seen a single time. The chain combines TRBV7-2 with TRBJ2-7; TRBD2 agrees at 8 bases. This CDR3 spans 13 amino acids. CDR1 is SGHTA, CDR2 FQGNSA, per germline. V lost 5 bases and J lost 3; bases outside the gene matches: 3. In DNA, the CDR3 is TGTGCCAGCAGCACCGGGACTAGCTACGAGCAGTACTTC. Its translation is CASSTGTSYEQYF.

The V and J genes are TRBV9 and TRBJ2-1; 9 bases are a match to TRBD2. The CDR3 has 15 residues. Germline lookup yields CDR1 SGDLS and CDR2 YYNGEE. The ends lost 3 bases at V and 8 bases at J; junction bases unmatched: 9. The DNA for the CDR3 is TGTGCCAGCAGCGCACGACTAGCGGAAATCCATGAGCAGTTCTTC. Translated, it gives CASSARLAEIHEQFF.

This chain links TRBV11-2 with TRBJ2-2; 7 nucleotides agree with TRBD1. V lost 6 bases and J lost 8; bases outside the gene matches: 9. Germline CDR1 reads SGHAT; CDR2 reads FQNNGV. This CDR3 comprises 14 residues. In nucleotides, the CDR3 is TGTGCCAGCAGTTCATACAGGGGTAGGGGGGAGCTGTTTTTT. This codes for CASSSYRGRGELFF.

The gene calls are TRBV9 and TRBJ2-7, with D possibly matching TRBD2 (6 bases). V was pared by 4 bases and J by 4 bases, with 21 bases between. The CDR3 sequence is 16 residues long. Looked up from germline, CDR1 is SGDLS and CDR2 is YYNGEE. DNA of the CDR3: TGTGCCAGCAGCCCCCACCCCGGGACTTCGCCTTACGAGCAGTACTTC. It codes for CASSPHPGTSPYEQYF.